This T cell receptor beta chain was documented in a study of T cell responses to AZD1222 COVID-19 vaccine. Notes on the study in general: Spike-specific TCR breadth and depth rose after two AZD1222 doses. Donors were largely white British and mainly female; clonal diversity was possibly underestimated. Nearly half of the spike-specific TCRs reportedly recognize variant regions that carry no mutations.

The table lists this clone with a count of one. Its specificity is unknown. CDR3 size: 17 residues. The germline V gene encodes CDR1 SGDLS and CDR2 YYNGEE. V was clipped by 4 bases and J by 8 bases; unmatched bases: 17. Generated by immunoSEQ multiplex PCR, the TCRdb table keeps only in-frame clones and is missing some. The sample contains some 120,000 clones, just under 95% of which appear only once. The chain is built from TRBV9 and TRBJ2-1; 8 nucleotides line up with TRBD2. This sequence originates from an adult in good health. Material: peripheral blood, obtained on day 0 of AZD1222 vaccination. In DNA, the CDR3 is TGTGCCAGCAGCCCTCGAGGTAGCGGGGTACCTGTGGATGAGCAGTTCTTC. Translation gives CASSPRGSGVPVDEQFF.